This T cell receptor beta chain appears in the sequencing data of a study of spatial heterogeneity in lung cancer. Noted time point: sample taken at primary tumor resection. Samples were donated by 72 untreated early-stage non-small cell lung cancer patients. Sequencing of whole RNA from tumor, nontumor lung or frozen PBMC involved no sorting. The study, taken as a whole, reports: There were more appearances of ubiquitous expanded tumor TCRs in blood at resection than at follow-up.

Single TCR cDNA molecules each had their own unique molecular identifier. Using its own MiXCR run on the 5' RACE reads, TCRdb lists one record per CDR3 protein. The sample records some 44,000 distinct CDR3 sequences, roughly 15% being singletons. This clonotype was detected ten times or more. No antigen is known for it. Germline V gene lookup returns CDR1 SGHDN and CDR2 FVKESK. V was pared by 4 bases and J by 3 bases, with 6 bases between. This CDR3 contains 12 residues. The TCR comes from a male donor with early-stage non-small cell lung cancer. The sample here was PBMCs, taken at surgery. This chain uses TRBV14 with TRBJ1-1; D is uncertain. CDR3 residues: CASSRMDTEAFF. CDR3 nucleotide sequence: TGTGCCAGCAGCCGGATGGACACTGAAGCTTTCTTT. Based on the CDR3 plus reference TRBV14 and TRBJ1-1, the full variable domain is EAGVTQFPSHSVIEKGQTVTLRCDPISGHDNLYWYRRVMGKEIKFLLHFVKESKQDESGMPNNRFLAERTGGTYSTLKVQPAELEDSGVYFCASSRMDTEAFFGQGTRLTVV.